The entry that follows covers one T cell receptor beta chain sequence. What it binds is unknown. Through a sample-barcoded 5' primer and a J-beta primer mix, a second PCR was run for roughly 6 to 11 cycles. MiXCR, applied by TCRdb to the 5' RACE reads, yields one record per CDR3 protein. The table shows about 1,600,000 distinct CDR3 sequences, with approximately 40% occurring only once. The data are from a study of blood T cells in healthy people across ages. General study results and limits: Roughly linearly, TCR beta diversity per million T cells fell as age increased.

What was sequenced was blood. This sequence was found in a woman between 18 and 29 years old in good health.

The CDR3 DNA sequence: TGCAGCGTTGAAGAGGGACAGACCTATGGCTACACCTTC. Translation gives CSVEEGQTYGYTF. This rearrangement joins TRBV29-1 to TRBJ1-2; 7 bases are shared with TRBD1. There are 13 residues in the CDR3. CDR1 and CDR2 from the germline V gene are SQVTM and ANQGSEA. V shed 0 bases and J 4 bases; nucleotides not matched to a gene: 2. The full variable domain, with the rest looked up from reference TRBV29-1 and TRBJ1-2, is SAVISQKPSRDICQRGTSLTIQCQVDSQVTMMFWYRQQPGQSLTLIATANQGSEATYESGFVIDKFPISRPNLTFSTLTVSNMSPEDSSIYLCSVEEGQTYGYTFGSGTRLTVV.